The clone carrying this T cell receptor (beta chain) occurred a few times. This sample is drawn from a study of cytomegalovirus exposure and HLA in healthy donors. PCR was performed using 60 Vbeta and 13 Jbeta primers. Using immunoSEQ multiplex PCR, the repertoire was profiled, and TCRdb retains in-frame clones only, with some absent. The repertoire includes some 200,000 clones, 76% of them detected once, and under 0.8% sits in the top ten. V lost 1 base and J lost 4, with 9 bases in between. There are 14 residues in the CDR3. Germline lookup yields CDR1 SGHNT and CDR2 YYREEE (reference sequence). This clonotype was obtained from a man aged 18 to 29 in good health and CMV-seronegative. Sequenced sample: PBMCs. The rearrangement links TRBV5-4 to TRBJ2-1; the D gene is possibly TRBD1 (5 bases). The CDR3 nucleotides are TGTGCCAGCAGCTTGACAGGACCTTACAATGAGCAGTTCTTC. Its protein product is CASSLTGPYNEQFF.